These 10 T cell receptor beta chains came from one sample sequenced in a study of T cell responses to AZD1222 COVID-19 vaccine. Sequenced by immunoSEQ multiplex PCR; TCRdb stores in-frame clones only, minus some. Of over 150,000 clones listed, almost 95% are singletons. The material sequenced was peripheral blood, taken on day 0 of AZD1222 vaccination. Receptor source: an adult in good health.

The V call is TRBV10-3, the J call TRBJ1-2; D gene unclear. This CDR3 spans 13 amino acids. The germline CDR1 and CDR2 sequences are ENHRY and SYGVKD. V was pared by 0 bases and J by 5 bases, with 7 bases between. For the CDR3, the DNA is TGTGCCATCAGTGAGTCGACGGGGTATGGCTACACCTTC. Amino acid sequence: CAISESTGYGYTF.

The CDR3 nucleotides are TGTGCCAGCAGCGCCCGGGACGTGGGCTATGGCTACACCTTC. Translation gives CASSARDVGYGYTF. The chain links TRBV9 to TRBJ1-2, with a weak D call TRBD1 (5 bases). The CDR3 sequence is 14 residues long. CDR1 is SGDLS, CDR2 YYNGEE, per germline. The V and J ends lost 3 bases and 4 bases respectively, with 13 bases between them.

This chain uses TRBV3-1 (or the pseudogene TRBV3-2) with TRBJ1-5, with 9 nucleotides matching TRBD1. The V and J ends lost 4 bases and 2 bases, in that order; junction bases with no gene match: 6. The germline gives CDR1 LGHDT, CDR2 YNNKEL (reference sequence). This CDR3 region has 16 residues. CDR3 amino acids: CASSLTGGAGNQPQHF. The CDR3 DNA reads TGTGCCAGCAGCCTTACAGGGGGCGCGGGCAATCAGCCCCAGCATTTT.

V usage is TRBV18 and J usage is TRBJ1-1; D is perhaps TRBD1 (5 bases). This CDR3 spans 15 amino acids. The V and J ends lost 2 bases and 5 bases respectively, with 15 bases between them. Germline assignment: CDR1 KGHSH and CDR2 LQKENI. CDR3 nucleotides: TGTGCCAGCTCACCATTCGGGCAGGGTGGGACTGAAGCTTTCTTT. It specifies CASSPFGQGGTEAFF.

The chain is built from TRBV28 and TRBJ1-3; D unresolved. The CDR3 sequence is 16 residues long. The V gene lost 4 bases and the J gene lost 0 bases, with 13 bases spanning the gap. Germline V lookup: CDR1 MDHEN, CDR2 SYDVKM. CDR3 DNA sequence: TGTGCCAGCAGTTCAGGATTTGGGGTCTCTGGAAACACCATATATTTT. This encodes CASSSGFGVSGNTIYF.

The rearrangement joins TRBV6-6 to TRBJ2-3; TRBD2 matches at 9 bases. V was pared by 7 bases and J by 6 bases, with 11 bases of the junction left unmatched. Germline V gene lookup returns CDR1 MNHNY and CDR2 SVGAGI (reference sequence). The CDR3 totals 15 residues. The chain's CDR3 is CASTGSGRLSDTQYF. CDR3 DNA sequence: TGTGCCAGCACCGGTAGCGGGAGACTTAGCGATACGCAGTATTTT.

The V gene is TRBV24-1, the J gene TRBJ2-1, with 7 bases fitting TRBD2. CDR1 is KGHDR and CDR2 is SFDVKD in the germline V gene. With 3 bases clipped from V and 0 bases from J, the junction kept 1 base outside the gene matches. The CDR3 has 15 amino acids. Written as DNA, the CDR3 is TGTGCCACCAGTGATAGGGACTACTCCTACAATGAGCAGTTCTTC. Encoded protein: CATSDRDYSYNEQFF.

This chain joins TRBV5-6 and TRBJ2-5; D gene ambiguous. CDR3 size: 15 residues. V gave up 1 base and J gave up 1 base, with 11 bases separating them. CDR1 is SGHDT and CDR2 is YYEEEE in the germline V gene. The CDR3 sequence: CASSLRLSGQETQYF. Written as DNA, the CDR3 is TGTGCCAGCAGCTTGAGGTTATCGGGCCAAGAGACCCAGTACTTC.

The chain couples TRBV5-8 to TRBJ1-5; 7 nucleotides match TRBD1. Trimming removed 6 bases from V and 3 bases from J; junction bases left unmatched: 15. The CDR3 has 17 amino acids. Germline V gene lookup returns CDR1 SGHTS and CDR2 YDEGEE. The CDR3: CASTSDRVGPYNQPQHF. The CDR3 DNA sequence: TGTGCCAGCACCTCCGACAGGGTTGGCCCTTACAATCAGCCCCAGCATTTT.

In the case of this clone: A read error may produce the germline difference seen at one junction end. The chain links TRBV9 to TRBJ2-3, with D possibly called TRBD1 or TRBD2 (6 bases each). This CDR3 contains 15 residues. Germline V gives CDR1 SGDLS, CDR2 YYNGEE. The DNA for the CDR3 is TGTGCCAGCGGCGTTCGGGGGCTGGGGGGAGATACGCAGTATTTT. Translation: CASGVRGLGGDTQYF. Together with reference TRBV9 and TRBJ2-3, the CDR3 gives the full variable domain: DSGVTQTPKHLITATGQRVTLRCSPRSGDLSVYWYQQSLDQGLQFLIQYYNGEERAKGNILERFSAQQFPDLHSELNLSSLELGDSALYFCASGVRGLGGDTQYFGPGTRLTVL.